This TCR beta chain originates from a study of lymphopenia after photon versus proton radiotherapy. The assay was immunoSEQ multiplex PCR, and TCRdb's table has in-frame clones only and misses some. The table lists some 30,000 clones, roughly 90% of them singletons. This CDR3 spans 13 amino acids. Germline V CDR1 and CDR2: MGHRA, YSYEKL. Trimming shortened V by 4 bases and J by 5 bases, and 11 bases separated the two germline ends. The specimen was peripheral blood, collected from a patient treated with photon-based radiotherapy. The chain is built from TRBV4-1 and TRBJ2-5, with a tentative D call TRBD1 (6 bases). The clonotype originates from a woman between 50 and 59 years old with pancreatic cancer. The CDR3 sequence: CASSLLQGETQYF. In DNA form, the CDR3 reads TGCGCCAGCAGCCTACTACAGGGCGAGACCCAGTACTTC.